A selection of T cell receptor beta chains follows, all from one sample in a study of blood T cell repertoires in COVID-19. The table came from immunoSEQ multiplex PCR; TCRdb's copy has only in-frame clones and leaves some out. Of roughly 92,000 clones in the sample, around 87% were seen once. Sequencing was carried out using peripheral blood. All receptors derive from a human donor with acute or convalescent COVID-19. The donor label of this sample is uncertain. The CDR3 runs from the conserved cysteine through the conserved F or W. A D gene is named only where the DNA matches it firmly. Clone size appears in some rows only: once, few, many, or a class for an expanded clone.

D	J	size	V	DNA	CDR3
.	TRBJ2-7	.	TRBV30	TGTGCCTGGAGTGACAGGTACGAGCAGTACTTC	CAWSDRYEQYF
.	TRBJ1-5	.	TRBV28	TGTGCCACGGCAGGAGGACGTAGCAATCAGCCCCAGCATTTT	CATAGGRSNQPQHF
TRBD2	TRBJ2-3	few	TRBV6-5	TGTGCCAGCAGTTATAAGCGGGGGGGGTCCACAGATACGCAGTATTTT	CASSYKRGGSTDTQYF
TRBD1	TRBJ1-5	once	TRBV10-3	TGTGCCAGCGGACAGGGGAACGGCGGGCCCCAGCATTTT	CASGQGNGGPQHF
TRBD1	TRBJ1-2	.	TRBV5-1	TGCGCCAGCAGCCCGGGACAGGGATCAGGGTATGGCTACACCTTC	CASSPGQGSGYGYTF
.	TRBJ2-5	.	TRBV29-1	TGCAGCGTTGACCTAGCAAACCGCCAAGAGACCCAGTACTTC	CSVDLANRQETQYF
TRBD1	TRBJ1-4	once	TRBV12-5	TGTGCTAGTGGTCGGACAGGGGATGGGGGAAAACTGTTTTTT	CASGRTGDGGKLFF
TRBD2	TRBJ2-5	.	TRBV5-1	TGCGCCAGCAGCTTAGGGACTAGCGGGCCCCAAGAGACCCAGTACTTC	CASSLGTSGPQETQYF
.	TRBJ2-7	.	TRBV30	TGTGCCTGGAGTAGGCAGGGCTACGAGCAGTACTTC	CAWSRQGYEQYF
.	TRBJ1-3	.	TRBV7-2	TGTGCCAGCAGCTATGGGAGGACGGGAAACACCATATATTTT	CASSYGRTGNTIYF
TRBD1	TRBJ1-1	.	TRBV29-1	TGCAGCGCAAAAACAGGGGGCGTTGAGACTGAAGCTTTCTTT	CSAKTGGVETEAFF
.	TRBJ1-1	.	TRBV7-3	TGTGCCAGCAGCTCATTCAGTGGCACTGAAGCTTTCTTT	CASSSFSGTEAFF
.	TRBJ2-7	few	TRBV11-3	TGTGCCAGCAGCTCAACAGTGTACGAGCAGTACTTC	CASSSTVYEQYF
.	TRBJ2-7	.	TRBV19	TGTGCCAGTAGTATAGATCACCAGGGATCCTACGAGCAGTACTTC	CASSIDHQGSYEQYF
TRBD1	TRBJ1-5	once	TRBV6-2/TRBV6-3	TGTGCCAGCAGTCCCCCAGGGGGAAGGGATCAGCCCCAGCATTTT	CASSPPGGRDQPQHF
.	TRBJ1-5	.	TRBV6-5	TGTGCCAGCCGTCCCGGGACTTTTCCGTACGGGCCCCAGCATTTT	CASRPGTFPYGPQHF
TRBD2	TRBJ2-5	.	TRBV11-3	TGTGCCAGCAGCTTAAGGGTCGGGAGGGCCCAAGAGACCCAGTACTTC	CASSLRVGRAQETQYF
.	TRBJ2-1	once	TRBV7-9	TGTGCCAGCAGCTTTGACTCCCTCGTTCTCCAGTTCTTC	CASSFDSLVLQFF
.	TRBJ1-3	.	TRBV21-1	TGTGCCAGCAGCAAAAATGGGGCAATCGTCCTCACCATATATTTT	CASSKNGAIVLTIYF
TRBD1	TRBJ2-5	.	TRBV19	TGTGCCAGTAGTGACGACAGGGGGCTGGCGGGGGGCAACAGACAAGAGACCCAGTACTTC	CASSDDRGLAGGNRQETQYF
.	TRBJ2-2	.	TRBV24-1	TGTGCCACCAGTGATTTCGGCAGGGCGGGGTACACCGGGGAGCTGTTTTTT	CATSDFGRAGYTGELFF
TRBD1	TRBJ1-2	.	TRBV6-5	TGTGCCAGCAGTTACAGCGGACAGGGTGGGTATGGCTACACCTTC	CASSYSGQGGYGYTF
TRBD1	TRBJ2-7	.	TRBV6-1	TGTGCCAGCAGTGTAGGACAGGGGGGAAATCCCTACGAGCAGTACTTC	CASSVGQGGNPYEQYF
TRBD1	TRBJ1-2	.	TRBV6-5	TGTGCCAGCAGGTACATCGCCGGGACAGAGAACTATGGCTACACCTTC	CASRYIAGTENYGYTF
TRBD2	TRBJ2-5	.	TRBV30	TGTGCCTGGAGTGTGGGATTAGCGGGGGGGACCCAGTACTTC	CAWSVGLAGGTQYF
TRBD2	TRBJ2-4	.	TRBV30	TGTGCCTGGAGTGACATGAATTATGGGCGGGGGGACCCGGAGTACTTC	CAWSDMNYGRGDPEYF
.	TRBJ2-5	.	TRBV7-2	TGTGCCAGCAGCTTAAACCACTATGAGACCCAGTACTTC	CASSLNHYETQYF
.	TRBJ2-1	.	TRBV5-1	TGCGCCAGCAGTTTCGCCCCCGGGACATCCTACAATGAGCAGTTCTTC	CASSFAPGTSYNEQFF
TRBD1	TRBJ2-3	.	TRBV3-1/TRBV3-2	TGTGCCAGCAGCCAACAGGGGGCAAGAGATACGCAGTATTTT	CASSQQGARDTQYF